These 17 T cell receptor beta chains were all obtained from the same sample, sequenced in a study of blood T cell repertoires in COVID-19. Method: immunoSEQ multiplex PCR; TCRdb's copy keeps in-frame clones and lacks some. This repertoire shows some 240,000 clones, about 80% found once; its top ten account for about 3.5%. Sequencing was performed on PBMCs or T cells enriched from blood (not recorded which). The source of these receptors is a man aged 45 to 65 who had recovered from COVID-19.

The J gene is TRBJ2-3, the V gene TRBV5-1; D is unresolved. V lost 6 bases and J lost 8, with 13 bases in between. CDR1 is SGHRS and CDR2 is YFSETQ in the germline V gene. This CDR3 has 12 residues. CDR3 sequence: CASTAPSGTQYF. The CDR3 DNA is TGCGCCAGCACTGCCCCCTCGGGTACGCAGTATTTT.

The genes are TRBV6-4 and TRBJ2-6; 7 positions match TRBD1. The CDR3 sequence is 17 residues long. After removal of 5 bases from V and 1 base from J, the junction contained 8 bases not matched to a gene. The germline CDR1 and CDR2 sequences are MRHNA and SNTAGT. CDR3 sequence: CASSPTGSESGANVLTF. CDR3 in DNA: TGTGCCAGCAGTCCGACAGGGTCTGAATCTGGGGCCAACGTCCTGACTTTC.

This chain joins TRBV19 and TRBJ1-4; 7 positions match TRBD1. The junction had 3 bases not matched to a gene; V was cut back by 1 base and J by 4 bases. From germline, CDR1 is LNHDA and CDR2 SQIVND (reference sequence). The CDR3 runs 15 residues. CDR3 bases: TGTGCCAGTAGTATAGGGACAGGATTTAATGAAAAACTGTTTTTT. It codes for CASSIGTGFNEKLFF.

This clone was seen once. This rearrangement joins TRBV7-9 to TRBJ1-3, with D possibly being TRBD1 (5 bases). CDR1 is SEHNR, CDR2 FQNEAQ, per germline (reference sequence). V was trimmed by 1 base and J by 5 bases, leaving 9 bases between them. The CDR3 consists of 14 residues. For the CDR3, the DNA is TGTGCCAGCAGCTTAGGGGCAGGGCGAAACACCATATATTTT. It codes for CASSLGAGRNTIYF.

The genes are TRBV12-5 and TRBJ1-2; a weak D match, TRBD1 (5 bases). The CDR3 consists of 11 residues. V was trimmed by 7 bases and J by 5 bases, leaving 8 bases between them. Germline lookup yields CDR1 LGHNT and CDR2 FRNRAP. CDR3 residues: CASVGGYGYTF. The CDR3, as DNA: TGTGCTAGTGTGGGGGGGTATGGCTACACCTTC.

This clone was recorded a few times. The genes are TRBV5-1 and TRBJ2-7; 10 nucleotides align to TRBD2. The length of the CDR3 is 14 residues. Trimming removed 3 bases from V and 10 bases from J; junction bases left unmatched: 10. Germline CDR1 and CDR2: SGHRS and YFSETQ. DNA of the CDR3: TGCGCCAGCAGCTCAGCGGGAGGGATGGCGGGCCAGTACTTC. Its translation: CASSSAGGMAGQYF. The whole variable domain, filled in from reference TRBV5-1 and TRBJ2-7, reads KAGVTQTPRYLIKTRGQQVTLSCSPISGHRSVSWYQQTPGQGLQFLFEYFSETQRNKGNFPGRFSGRQFSNSRSEMNVSTLELGDSALYLCASSSAGGMAGQYFGPGTRLTVT.

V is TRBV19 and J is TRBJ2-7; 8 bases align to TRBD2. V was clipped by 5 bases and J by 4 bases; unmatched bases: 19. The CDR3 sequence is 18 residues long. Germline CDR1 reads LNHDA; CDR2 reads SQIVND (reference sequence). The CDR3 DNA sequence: TGTGCCAGTAGTCTACGCTCCTCTTATCGGGAGGGCCCATACGAGCAGTACTTC. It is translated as CASSLRSSYREGPYEQYF. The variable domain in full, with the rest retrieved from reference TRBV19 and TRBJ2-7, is DGGITQSPKYLFRKEGQNVTLSCEQNLNHDAMYWYRQDPGQGLRLIYYSQIVNDFQKGDIAEGYSVSREKKESFPLTVTSAQKNPTAFYLCASSLRSSYREGPYEQYFGPGTRLTVT.

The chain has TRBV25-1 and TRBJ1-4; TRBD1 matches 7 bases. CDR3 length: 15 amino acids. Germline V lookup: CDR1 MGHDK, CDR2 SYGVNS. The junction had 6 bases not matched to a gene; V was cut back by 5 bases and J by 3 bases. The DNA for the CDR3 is TGTGCCAGCAGTAGGGGACAGTCACCTAATGAAAAACTGTTTTTT. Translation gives CASSRGQSPNEKLFF.

The CDR3 nucleotides read TGTGCCAGCAGCCAAACGACTGGAAGAACAGATACGCAGTATTTT. Translated, it gives CASSQTTGRTDTQYF. The chain recombines TRBV4-2 with TRBJ2-3; D unresolved. CDR3 length: 15 residues. V lost 2 bases and J lost 3, with 12 bases in between. Germline V gene lookup returns CDR1 LGHNA and CDR2 YNFKEQ.

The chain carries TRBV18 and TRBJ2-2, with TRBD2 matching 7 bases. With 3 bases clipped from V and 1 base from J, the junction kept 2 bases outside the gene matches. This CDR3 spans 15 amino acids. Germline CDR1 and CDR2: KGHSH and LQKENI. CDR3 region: CASSPSSGNTGELFF. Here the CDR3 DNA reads TGTGCCAGCTCACCGTCTAGCGGGAACACCGGGGAGCTGTTTTTT.

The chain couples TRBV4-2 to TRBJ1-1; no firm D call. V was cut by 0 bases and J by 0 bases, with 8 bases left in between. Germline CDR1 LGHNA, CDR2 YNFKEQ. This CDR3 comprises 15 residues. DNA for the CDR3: TGTGCCAGCAGCCAAGATCTCACATTGAACACTGAAGCTTTCTTT. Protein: CASSQDLTLNTEAFF.

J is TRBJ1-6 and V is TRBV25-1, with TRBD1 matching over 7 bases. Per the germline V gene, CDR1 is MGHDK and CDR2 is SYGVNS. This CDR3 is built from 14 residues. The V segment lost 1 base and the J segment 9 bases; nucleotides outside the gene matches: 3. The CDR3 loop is CASSESRGPSPLHF. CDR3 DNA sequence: TGTGCCAGCAGTGAATCGAGGGGGCCTTCACCCCTCCACTTT.

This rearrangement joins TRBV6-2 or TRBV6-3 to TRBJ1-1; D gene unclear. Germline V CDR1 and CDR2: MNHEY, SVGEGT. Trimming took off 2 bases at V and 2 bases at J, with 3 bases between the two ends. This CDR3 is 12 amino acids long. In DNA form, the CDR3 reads TGTGCCAGCAGTTACAGCAACACTGAAGCTTTCTTT. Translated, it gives CASSYSNTEAFF.

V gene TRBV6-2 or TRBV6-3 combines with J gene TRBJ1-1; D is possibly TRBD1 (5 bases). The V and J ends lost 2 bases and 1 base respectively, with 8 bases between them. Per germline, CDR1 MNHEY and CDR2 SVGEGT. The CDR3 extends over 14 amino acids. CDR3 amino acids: CASSYGGRNTEAFF. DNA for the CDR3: TGTGCCAGCAGTTACGGGGGGAGGAACACTGAAGCTTTCTTT.

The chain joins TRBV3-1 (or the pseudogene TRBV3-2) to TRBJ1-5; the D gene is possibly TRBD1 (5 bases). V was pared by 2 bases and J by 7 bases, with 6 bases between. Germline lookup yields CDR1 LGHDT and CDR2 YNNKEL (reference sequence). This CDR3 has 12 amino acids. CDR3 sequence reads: CASSQRGQPQHF. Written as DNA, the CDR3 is TGTGCCAGCAGCCAAAGGGGACAGCCCCAGCATTTT.

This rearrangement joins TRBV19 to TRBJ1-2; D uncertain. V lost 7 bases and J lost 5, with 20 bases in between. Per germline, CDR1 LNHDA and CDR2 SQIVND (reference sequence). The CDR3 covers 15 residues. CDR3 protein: CASKSIVTTGYGYTF. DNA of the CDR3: TGTGCCAGTAAATCTATTGTGACAACCGGATATGGCTACACCTTC.

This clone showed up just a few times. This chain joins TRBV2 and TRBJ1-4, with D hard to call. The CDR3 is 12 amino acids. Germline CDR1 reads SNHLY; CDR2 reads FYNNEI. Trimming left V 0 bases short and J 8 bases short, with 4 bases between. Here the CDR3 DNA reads TGTGCCAGCAGTGAAGCGCGGGAAAAACTGTTTTTT. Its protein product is CASSEAREKLFF.